The 27 T cell receptor beta chains below come from one sample, sequenced in a study of blood T cells in healthy people across ages. Alongside a J-beta primer mix, a sample-barcoded 5' primer served in a second PCR lasting about 7 to 12 cycles. TCRdb used MiXCR to reprocess the 5' RACE reads, holding one entry per CDR3 protein. Here the sample spans about 1 million distinct CDR3 sequences, 40% to 45% being singletons. Specimen: blood. The receptors come from an older woman in good health.

In this sample, this clonotype turned up a few times. The V call is TRBV7-2, the J call TRBJ2-3; D possibly corresponds to TRBD1 (6 bases). The V gene's germline CDR1 is SGHTA and CDR2 FQGNSA. V was trimmed by 2 bases and J by 3 bases, leaving 21 bases between them. This CDR3 contains 18 residues. The chain's CDR3 is CASSLKGSRGPRTDTQYF. DNA for the CDR3: TGTGCCAGCAGCTTAAAAGGGTCCAGGGGCCCTCGTACAGATACGCAGTATTTT.

J is TRBJ1-5 and V is TRBV5-5, with 8 bases identical to TRBD1. V lost 1 base and J lost 4; bases outside the gene matches: 4. The CDR3 length is 15 residues. Germline CDR1 SGHKS, CDR2 YYEKEE (reference sequence). CDR3 sequence: CASSLRDRPNQPQHF. The CDR3 DNA reads as TGTGCCAGCAGCTTGAGGGACAGGCCTAATCAGCCCCAGCATTTT. Looking up the rest from reference TRBV5-5 and TRBJ1-5 gives the full variable domain: DAGVTQSPTHLIKTRGQQVTLRCSPISGHKSVSWYQQVLGQGPQFIFQYYEKEERGRGNFPDRFSARQFPNYSSELNVNALLLGDSALYLCASSLRDRPNQPQHFGDGTRLSIL.

The J gene is TRBJ2-1, the V gene TRBV5-1, with D perhaps TRBD1 (7 bases). CDR3 length: 15 amino acids. V was pared by 0 bases and J by 10 bases, with 17 bases between. CDR1 is SGHRS and CDR2 is YFSETQ in the germline V gene. CDR3: CASSLVQGGQYEQFF. For the CDR3, the DNA is TGCGCCAGCAGCTTGGTGCAGGGGGGCCAATACGAGCAGTTCTTC.

This clonotype was picked up a small number of times. The chain links TRBV12-3 or TRBV12-4 to TRBJ2-5; 8 bases are shared with TRBD1. The V segment lost 4 bases and the J segment 6 bases; nucleotides outside the gene matches: 4. The CDR3 loop spans 13 amino acids. For the CDR3, the DNA is TGTGCCAGCAGTTCCGACAGGGGTCAGACCCAGTACTTC. As protein: CASSSDRGQTQYF.

The table lists this clonotype with a few counts. The V and J genes are TRBV5-1 and TRBJ2-3; 13 nucleotides line up with TRBD2. Germline V CDR1 and CDR2: SGHRS, YFSETQ. The CDR3 loop spans 15 amino acids. V lost 6 bases to trimming and J lost 4 bases; unmatched junction nucleotides: 5. This chain's CDR3 is CASKLAGGRSDTQYF. Here the CDR3 DNA reads TGCGCCAGCAAACTAGCGGGAGGGAGGTCAGATACGCAGTATTTT.

This clonotype was found a few times. J is TRBJ2-4 and V is TRBV18, with unresolved D. Trimming pared 3 bases from V and 1 base from J, leaving 13 bases between. Germline V CDR1 and CDR2: KGHSH, LQKENI. CDR3 length: 16 amino acids. This CDR3 is CASSPGENRAKNIQYF. CDR3 coding DNA: TGTGCCAGCTCACCCGGAGAGAATCGGGCCAAAAACATTCAGTACTTC.

The chain uses TRBV5-1 and TRBJ2-7; 10 nucleotides align to TRBD2. The J call could be wrong; TRBJ2-5 is a better fit for the DNA end. CDR1 is SGHRS, CDR2 YFSETQ, per germline. There are 16 residues in the CDR3. The CDR3 bases are TGCGCCAGCAGCCACGGGACTAGCGTTTTCGGGGAGACCCAGTACTTC. Translating it yields CASSHGTSVFGETQYF.

The chain joins TRBV21-1 to TRBJ2-3; the table names TRBD2, a call not compared with the DNA. TRBV21-1 is classified as a pseudogene. The CDR3 has 15 amino acids. The CDR3 DNA is TGTGCTATAGCAAGGACAGCGGGAGGGCCAGATACGCAGTATTTT. Translated, it gives CAIARTAGGPDTQYF.

V gene TRBV20-1 combines with J gene TRBJ2-7; D possibly uses TRBD1 or TRBD2 (5 bases each). The CDR3 is 13 amino acids. Deletions cut 4 bases from V and 4 bases from J, with 14 bases between. The germline V gene encodes CDR1 DFQATT and CDR2 SNEGSKA (reference sequence). The CDR3 loop is CSAMWDQVYEQYF. The DNA of the CDR3 is TGCAGTGCTATGTGGGACCAAGTTTACGAGCAGTACTTC.

This clonotype was counted at least ten times. The V call is TRBV29-1, the J call TRBJ2-5, with 7 bases matching TRBD2. Trimming removed 4 bases from V and 5 bases from J; junction bases left unmatched: 7. CDR1 and CDR2 from the germline V gene are SQVTM and ANQGSEA. The CDR3 has 13 residues. The CDR3: CSVGGGMIETQYF. DNA of the CDR3: TGCAGCGTTGGGGGGGGGATGATTGAGACCCAGTACTTC.

The chain employs TRBV20-1 and TRBJ1-2; the match to TRBD1 covers 9 bases. The length of the CDR3 is 17 residues. Trimming removed 3 bases from V and 4 bases from J; junction bases left unmatched: 15. CDR1 and CDR2 from the germline V gene are DFQATT and SNEGSKA (reference sequence). The CDR3 is CSARDRDRDRSRYGYTF. The CDR3 DNA sequence: TGCAGTGCTAGGGACCGGGACAGGGACCGGTCTCGCTATGGCTACACCTTC.

This clonotype came up many times. The V gene is TRBV9, the J gene TRBJ1-2, with 9 bases matching TRBD1. Germline trimming cut 0 bases from V and 4 bases from J; bases unmatched to any gene: 4. The CDR3 is 15 residues long. Germline lookup yields CDR1 SGDLS and CDR2 YYNGEE. In nucleotides, the CDR3 is TGTGCCAGCAGCGTAGACAGGGGGCCGAGCTATGGCTACACCTTC. Translation gives CASSVDRGPSYGYTF.

V gene TRBV4-2 combines with J gene TRBJ2-7, with TRBD2 identical over 9 bases. The CDR3 is 15 amino acids. Losses at the gene ends were 7 bases for V and 4 bases for J; bases not matched to a gene: 11. From germline, CDR1 is LGHNA and CDR2 YNFKEQ. This CDR3 is CASTPEAGGPYEQYF. CDR3 sequence (DNA): TGTGCCAGCACCCCCGAGGCGGGAGGGCCTTACGAGCAGTACTTC.

This clonotype was detected a few times. The chain uses TRBV11-1 and TRBJ1-4; 9 bases are a match to TRBD1. The length of the CDR3 is 14 residues. The V gene's germline CDR1 is SGHAT and CDR2 FQDESV (reference sequence). The junction had 6 bases not matched to a gene; V was cut back by 5 bases and J by 8 bases. This CDR3 is CASSRQGGNEKLFF. CDR3 DNA sequence: TGTGCCAGCAGCCGACAGGGGGGAAACGAAAAACTGTTTTTT.

This clonotype was seen many times. The chain employs TRBV2 and TRBJ1-4; D unresolved. The V and J ends lost 6 bases and 0 bases respectively, with 11 bases between them. Germline CDR1 reads SNHLY; CDR2 reads FYNNEI. CDR3 length equals 15 residues. The CDR3 protein is CASSYDPATNEKLFF. The CDR3 nucleotides read TGTGCCAGCAGCTACGACCCCGCAACTAATGAAAAACTGTTTTTT. The whole variable domain, remainder taken from reference TRBV2 and TRBJ1-4, is EPEVTQTPSHQVTQMGQEVILRCVPISNHLYFYWYRQILGQKVEFLVSFYNNEISEKSEIFDDQFSVERPDGSNFTLKIRSTKLEDSAMYFCASSYDPATNEKLFFGSGTQLSVL.

This chain connects TRBV20-1 to TRBJ2-7; maybe TRBD2 (6 bases). Trimming pared 0 bases from V and 3 bases from J, leaving 12 bases between. Germline V gives CDR1 DFQATT, CDR2 SNEGSKA (reference sequence). This CDR3 is 14 amino acids long. CDR3 DNA: TGCAGTGCTAGAGATCATGACGGGGGCTACGAGCAGTACTTC. It is translated as CSARDHDGGYEQYF.

The chain joins TRBV6-1 to TRBJ2-1; 7 positions agree with TRBD1. CDR1 and CDR2 (germline): MNHNS, SASEGT. The trim removed 6 bases at V and 4 bases at J, leaving 9 bases unmatched. The CDR3 loop spans 15 amino acids. The CDR3 region has the DNA TGTGCCAGCAGGATGAGGCAGGGACAGTACAATGAGCAGTTCTTC. Protein sequence: CASRMRQGQYNEQFF.

The V gene is TRBV11-1, the J gene TRBJ2-7; D is undetermined. This CDR3 is built from 12 residues. Germline V CDR1 and CDR2: SGHAT, FQDESV (reference sequence). Trimming left V 8 bases short and J 0 bases short, with 8 bases between. The CDR3 nucleotides read TGTGCCAGCGGGTGGAGCTCCTACGAGCAGTACTTC. It specifies CASGWSSYEQYF.

This clonotype was seen a few times. J is TRBJ2-2 and V is TRBV12-3 or TRBV12-4; D is perhaps TRBD2 (5 bases). The CDR3 consists of 17 residues. V lost 1 base and J lost 0, with 12 bases in between. The CDR3 sequence: CASSLVQAVTNTGELFF. The CDR3 DNA sequence: TGTGCCAGCAGTTTAGTCCAAGCGGTTACGAACACCGGGGAGCTGTTTTTT.

The chain has TRBV6-1 and TRBJ2-5, with D tentatively TRBD2 (6 bases). The DNA end favors TRBJ2-7, so the J call may be wrong. The CDR3 is 18 residues long. The V gene's germline CDR1 is MNHNS and CDR2 SASEGT. The CDR3 protein is CASSQKGPSQERVYEQYF. CDR3 in DNA: TGTGCCAGCAGTCAAAAGGGACCCTCCCAGGAGCGGGTCTACGAGCAGTACTTC.

This clonotype was counted between two and nine times. This rearrangement joins TRBV5-1 to TRBJ2-7; TRBD2 is a possible D gene (6 bases). The CDR3 is 16 amino acids. Per the germline V gene, CDR1 is SGHRS and CDR2 is YFSETQ. V lost 2 bases and J lost 5, with 20 bases in between. CDR3 in amino acids: CASSFSGRLELDEQYF. The DNA of the CDR3 is TGCGCCAGCAGCTTCTCCGGAAGACTAGAATTGGACGAGCAGTACTTC.

The chain employs TRBV6-2 or TRBV6-3 and TRBJ2-7; 14 bases are shared with TRBD2. After removal of 4 bases from V and 7 bases from J, the junction contained 9 bases not matched to a gene. The CDR3 covers 16 residues. Germline lookup yields CDR1 MNHEY and CDR2 SVGEGT. CDR3 sequence: CASSSPGLAGAGEQYF. The CDR3 DNA reads TGTGCCAGCAGTTCCCCGGGACTAGCGGGAGCGGGAGAGCAGTACTTC.

On this clonotype: A read error is possible here, since a much larger clone lies one base away. The genes are TRBV7-9 and TRBJ2-1, with unresolved D. Per the germline V gene, CDR1 is SEHNR and CDR2 is FQNEAQ (reference sequence). The CDR3 runs to 12 residues. In nucleotides, the CDR3 is TGTGTCAGCAGCCTATTTTACAATGAGCAGTTCTTC. Protein product: CVSSLFYNEQFF.

This clonotype was found a few times. The chain joins TRBV20-1 to TRBJ2-1; D ambiguous. In germline, CDR1 is DFQATT, CDR2 SNEGSKA (reference sequence). The CDR3 totals 14 residues. V was pared by 1 base and J by 6 bases, with 13 bases between. The CDR3 sequence is CSARGNWAINEQFF. In DNA, the CDR3 is TGCAGTGCTAGAGGTAATTGGGCCATCAATGAGCAGTTCTTC.

This rearrangement joins TRBV3-1 to TRBJ2-5; 8 nucleotides line up with TRBD1. TRBJ2-7 explains the end of the DNA better; the J call may be wrong. Germline V gene lookup returns CDR1 LGHDT and CDR2 YNNKEL (reference sequence). CDR3 length: 15 amino acids. The CDR3, as DNA: TGTGCCAGCAGCAACAGGGGGACGAAACGCTACGAGCAGTACTTC. Translating gives CASSNRGTKRYEQYF.

This clonotype is a singleton in its sample. With a much larger clone just one base away, this may be a read error. The chain carries TRBV7-2 and TRBJ2-5; D gene uncertain. The tail of the sequence fits TRBJ2-4 better, so the J call may be wrong. The CDR3 extends over 16 amino acids. From germline, CDR1 is SGHTA and CDR2 FQGNSA. CDR3 DNA: TGTGCCAGCAGCTTAGGAGCGAGCTCAGCCAAAAACATTCAGTACTTC. Its translation: CASSLGASSAKNIQYF.

V is TRBV20-1 and J is TRBJ2-3, with D hard to call. V gave up 2 bases and J gave up 5 bases, with 11 bases separating them. CDR3 length: 13 residues. Germline V lookup: CDR1 DFQATT, CDR2 SNEGSKA (reference sequence). Written as DNA, the CDR3 is TGCAGTGCTAGACCCTCCACGGAAGATACGCAGTATTTT. This encodes CSARPSTEDTQYF.